The text below deals with one TCR beta chain. The target antigen is unknown. PCR used 60 Vbeta primers and 13 Jbeta primers. Assay: immunoSEQ multiplex PCR; the TCRdb copy retains only in-frame clones and omits some. The sample consists of about 150,000 clones, 74% of them appearing once. This CDR3 region has 16 residues. The germline gives CDR1 SGHTA, CDR2 FQGTGA. V was clipped by 5 bases and J by 0 bases; unmatched bases: 8. This entry is derived from a study of cytomegalovirus exposure and HLA in healthy donors. The study, taken as a whole, reports: There were some public TCRs occurring in many donors, but most TCR sequences were rare. In a later analysis, common viral pathogens appeared linked to several of the most significant clusters. In vitro assays verified that three CMV-associated chains recognized CMV antigens specifically.

The rearrangement links TRBV7-3 to TRBJ2-3; TRBD2 matches at 7 bases. This TCR was recovered from a man younger than 45 in good health and CMV-seronegative. The source material was PBMCs. CDR3 in DNA: TGTGCCAGCAGCAGAGGAGCGGGACGAAGCACAGATACGCAGTATTTT. Its protein is CASSRGAGRSTDTQYF.